A single sample is the source of the 22 T cell receptor beta chains below, sequenced in a study of Ad26.COV2.S vaccination and SARS-CoV-2 variants. Sequencing was performed with immunoSEQ multiplex PCR; in TCRdb, only in-frame clones are kept and a portion is missing. The data show some 640,000 clones, 70% to 90% seen once. Stated treatment: approximately 18 received Ad26.COV2.S at low or high dose, single or two shots; a few received placebo; per-sample allocation not given. The investigators took samples on day 63 after the first vaccine or placebo injection. Sequenced here: peripheral blood, sampled in a trial of Ad26.COV2.S vaccine versus placebo. The receptors originated from a person between 18 and 60 years old who received the Ad26.COV2.S COVID-19 vaccine or a placebo.

This chain joins TRBV3-1 (or the pseudogene TRBV3-2) and TRBJ2-1, with a possible D match to TRBD2 (6 bases). The CDR3 sequence is 15 residues long. Germline V lookup: CDR1 LGHDT, CDR2 YNNKEL (reference sequence). The ends were cut back, 0 bases at V and 5 bases at J, with 11 bases in the middle. The CDR3 sequence is CASSQDPGADNEQFF. The CDR3 bases are TGTGCCAGCAGCCAAGATCCGGGAGCGGACAATGAGCAGTTCTTC.

V usage is TRBV6-6 and J usage is TRBJ1-2; D is unclear. Germline V gene sequence: CDR1 MNHNY, CDR2 SVGAGI (reference sequence). The V and J ends lost 6 bases and 0 bases respectively, with 11 bases between them. CDR3 length: 14 amino acids. As DNA, the CDR3 is TGTGCCAGCAGCCCGGACGGGGCTAACTATGGCTACACCTTC. Protein sequence: CASSPDGANYGYTF.

The chain recombines TRBV18 with TRBJ1-1; no reliable D call. Germline assignment: CDR1 KGHSH and CDR2 LQKENI. This CDR3 contains 15 residues. Trimming pared 2 bases from V and 0 bases from J, leaving 10 bases between. CDR3 DNA: TGTGCCAGCTCACCAAGTCCGGGAATGAACACTGAAGCTTTCTTT. This gives the protein CASSPSPGMNTEAFF.

The gene calls are TRBV2 and TRBJ1-1, with a possible D match to TRBD1 (5 bases). Germline CDR1 is SNHLY and CDR2 is FYNNEI. The CDR3 runs to 14 residues. Trimming cost V 4 bases and J 4 bases, with 13 bases left between them. The chain's CDR3 is CASSVQGIVTEAFF. The CDR3 DNA sequence: TGTGCCAGCAGTGTGCAGGGAATAGTCACTGAAGCTTTCTTT.

V and J are TRBV27 and TRBJ1-4, with D hard to call. The CDR3 totals 12 residues. V was clipped by 7 bases and J by 6 bases, with 9 bases between them. Germline CDR1 and CDR2: MNHEY and SMNVEV (reference sequence). The DNA of the CDR3 is TGTGCCAGCATGGGAACAGATGAAAAACTGTTTTTT. Translating it yields CASMGTDEKLFF.

CDR3: CAWSTRSRTGELFF. Here the CDR3 DNA reads TGTGCCTGGAGTACTAGATCGAGAACCGGGGAGCTGTTTTTT. The chain employs TRBV30 and TRBJ2-2; perhaps TRBD2 as D (5 bases). Between the trimmed V and J ends, which lost 2 bases and 5 bases, there was a span of 12 bases. Germline V lookup: CDR1 GTSNPN, CDR2 SVGIG (reference sequence). The CDR3 totals 14 residues.

The CDR3 nucleotides are TGTGCCAGCAGTGAATGGGGGACCCATGAAAAACTGTTTTTT. Its protein product is CASSEWGTHEKLFF. This chain uses TRBV25-1 with TRBJ1-4; perhaps TRBD1 as D (5 bases). V lost 1 base and J 6 bases, leaving 9 bases between the germline ends. Germline V gene sequence: CDR1 MGHDK, CDR2 SYGVNS. The CDR3 is 14 residues long. The entire variable domain, with the rest obtained from reference TRBV25-1 and TRBJ1-4, is as follows: EADIYQTPRYLVIGTGKKITLECSQTMGHDKMYWYQQDPGMELHLIHYSYGVNSTEKGDLSSESTVSRIRTEHFPLTLESARPSHTSQYLCASSEWGTHEKLFFGSGTQLSVL.

V gene TRBV18 combines with J gene TRBJ2-7; 7 bases agree with TRBD1. The CDR3 is 13 amino acids. V lost 3 bases to trimming and J lost 5 bases; unmatched junction nucleotides: 4. CDR1 KGHSH and CDR2 LQKENI come from the germline V gene. CDR3 DNA sequence: TGTGCCAGCTCACCGACAGGGACCAACGAGCAGTACTTC. As protein: CASSPTGTNEQYF.

The chain carries TRBV6-2 or TRBV6-3 and TRBJ2-7; weak D call: TRBD1 (6 bases). The V gene's germline CDR1 is MNHEY and CDR2 SVGEGT. The CDR3 runs 14 residues. Deletions cut 2 bases from V and 4 bases from J, with 12 bases between. The CDR3 loop is CASSYETGRYEQYF. The CDR3 DNA is TGTGCCAGCAGTTACGAGACAGGTCGGTACGAGCAGTACTTC.

This rearrangement joins TRBV7-9 to TRBJ1-1; tentatively, D is TRBD1 (5 bases). This CDR3 is built from 14 residues. Trimming took off 2 bases at V and 5 bases at J, with 12 bases between the two ends. CDR1 and CDR2 (germline): SEHNR, FQNEAQ (reference sequence). CDR3 coding DNA: TGTGCCAGCAGCTTACAGGGCGGAGGGACTGAAGCTTTCTTT. Translating it yields CASSLQGGGTEAFF.

The genes are TRBV6-5 and TRBJ2-1; weak D call: TRBD1 (6 bases). The CDR3 is 15 amino acids. The germline gives CDR1 MNHEY, CDR2 SVGAGI. Trimming removed 6 bases from V and 3 bases from J, with 15 bases in between. The chain's CDR3 is CASRNREGGYNEQFF. CDR3 coding DNA: TGTGCCAGCAGAAACAGGGAAGGCGGCTACAATGAGCAGTTCTTC.

This clone occurred once. The V call is TRBV9, the J call TRBJ2-1; 11 bases line up with TRBD2. This CDR3 region has 15 residues. In germline, CDR1 is SGDLS, CDR2 YYNGEE. After removal of 3 bases from V and 6 bases from J, the junction contained 5 bases not matched to a gene. Here the CDR3 reads CASSETSGIPNEQFF. In nucleotides, the CDR3 is TGTGCCAGCAGCGAGACTAGCGGGATACCCAATGAGCAGTTCTTC.

The chain couples TRBV3-1 (or the pseudogene TRBV3-2) to TRBJ1-2, with D tentatively TRBD1 (5 bases). This CDR3 spans 18 amino acids. The germline gives CDR1 LGHDT, CDR2 YNNKEL (reference sequence). Between the trimmed V and J ends, which lost 0 bases and 7 bases, there was a span of 24 bases. The CDR3 DNA is TGTGCCAGCAGCCAAGACCCCAGGGTGGGGCGAAGGAAGAGTGGCTACACCTTC. Residues: CASSQDPRVGRRKSGYTF.

This rearrangement joins TRBV19 to TRBJ2-7; 12 nucleotides match TRBD2. With 6 bases clipped from V and 4 bases from J, the junction kept 7 bases outside the gene matches. Looked up from germline, CDR1 is LNHDA and CDR2 is SQIVND (reference sequence). The CDR3 has 15 amino acids. Written as DNA, the CDR3 is TGTGCCAGTAGCCCGCTAGCGGGGGGGCCTTACGAGCAGTACTTC. Its protein is CASSPLAGGPYEQYF.

A single count supports this clone. The chain carries TRBV30 and TRBJ2-5, with D tentatively TRBD1 or TRBD2 (6 bases each). The CDR3 length is 16 residues. Between the trimmed V and J ends, which lost 7 bases and 3 bases, there was a span of 24 bases. Germline-derived CDR1 and CDR2 are GTSNPN and SVGIG (reference sequence). The CDR3 is CALEGPGAELKETQYF. CDR3 DNA: TGTGCCTTAGAGGGTCCGGGGGCTGAATTAAAAGAGACCCAGTACTTC.

The rearrangement uses TRBV19 and TRBJ2-7; 10 nucleotides match TRBD2. J lost 2 bases, V lost 5 bases, and 9 bases had no gene match. Germline loops: CDR1 LNHDA, CDR2 SQIVND (reference sequence). The CDR3 runs 16 residues. The CDR3: CASSSEGLAHAYEQYF. The DNA of the CDR3 is TGTGCCAGTAGTTCCGAGGGACTAGCGCACGCCTACGAGCAGTACTTC.

The V and J genes are TRBV12-3 or TRBV12-4 and TRBJ2-1; the D is unclear. V lost 1 base, J lost 7 bases, and 8 bases lay in between. The CDR3 has 13 amino acids. CDR3 coding DNA: TGTGCCAGCAGTTTAGAGACGAGAAATGAGCAGTTCTTC. This codes for CASSLETRNEQFF.

V usage is TRBV29-1 and J usage is TRBJ1-1; D is unresolved. This CDR3 is 13 amino acids long. Germline V lookup: CDR1 SQVTM, CDR2 ANQGSEA. V was trimmed by 4 bases and J by 0 bases, leaving 9 bases between them. The DNA for the CDR3 is TGCAGCGTTGCCGGGATCATGAACACTGAAGCTTTCTTT. It translates to CSVAGIMNTEAFF.

The CDR3 DNA reads TGCGCCAGCAGCCAAGCGGATGGGGGGCGGTGGAATCAGCCCCAGCATTTT. Amino acid sequence: CASSQADGGRWNQPQHF. The J gene is TRBJ1-5, the V gene TRBV4-1, with D possibly TRBD1 on 6 matching bases. With 1 base removed from V and 4 bases from J, the gap between germline ends came to 17 bases. CDR1 is MGHRA, CDR2 YSYEKL, per germline. This CDR3 spans 17 amino acids.

V usage is TRBV5-1 and J usage is TRBJ2-3; the D gene is possibly TRBD2 (5 bases). The CDR3 extends over 16 amino acids. Germline CDR1 and CDR2: SGHRS and YFSETQ. V lost 7 bases and J 4 bases, leaving 22 bases between the germline ends. CDR3 nucleotide sequence: TGCGCCAGCTTCCGGTTCTCCCAGGCCGGGGCAGATACGCAGTATTTT. It specifies CASFRFSQAGADTQYF.

This chain uses TRBV3-1 (or the pseudogene TRBV3-2) with TRBJ2-3; no clear D. Trimming stripped 2 bases from V and 4 bases from J, with 4 bases between. CDR1 LGHDT and CDR2 YNNKEL come from the germline V gene (reference sequence). This CDR3 has 12 amino acids. CDR3 nucleotide sequence: TGTGCCAGCAGCCAATCCTCAGATACGCAGTATTTT. Its protein is CASSQSSDTQYF.

This clone has at least ten counts. This chain joins TRBV5-1 and TRBJ1-5; a weak D match, TRBD1 (5 bases). Germline V CDR1 and CDR2: SGHRS, YFSETQ. V lost 4 bases to trimming and J lost 5 bases, with 13 bases between them. The CDR3 runs 14 residues. In DNA, the CDR3 is TGCGCCAGCAGCCCTGGGGGTTATGATCAGCCCCAGCATTTT. Translated, it gives CASSPGGYDQPQHF.